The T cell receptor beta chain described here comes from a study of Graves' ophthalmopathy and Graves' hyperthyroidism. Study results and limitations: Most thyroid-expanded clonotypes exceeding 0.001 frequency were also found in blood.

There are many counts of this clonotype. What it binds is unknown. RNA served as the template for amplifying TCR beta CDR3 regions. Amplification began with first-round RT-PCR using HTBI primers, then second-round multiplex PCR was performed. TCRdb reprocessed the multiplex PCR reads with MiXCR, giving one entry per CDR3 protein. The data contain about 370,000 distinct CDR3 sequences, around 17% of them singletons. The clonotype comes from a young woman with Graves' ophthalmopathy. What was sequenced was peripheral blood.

The CDR3 region is CASSARTSGRAYEQYF. CDR3 DNA sequence: TGTGCCAGCAGCGCGAGGACTAGCGGGAGGGCTTACGAGCAGTACTTC. This rearrangement joins TRBV11-2 to TRBJ2-7; 15 bases match TRBD2. Germline loops: CDR1 SGHAT, CDR2 FQNNGV. This CDR3 contains 16 residues. V trimming: 5 bases; J trimming: 4 bases; junction bases outside the gene matches: 6.